A few counts support the clone carrying this TCR beta chain. The data were taken from a study of cytomegalovirus exposure and HLA in healthy donors. With 60 Vbeta and 13 Jbeta primers, the PCR was carried out. TCRdb's copy holds only in-frame clones and misses some; the assay was immunoSEQ multiplex PCR. The sample has under 300,000 clones, 81% seen once. V was clipped by 1 base and J by 4 bases; unmatched bases: 9. Germline lookup yields CDR1 MGHRA and CDR2 YSYEKL. CDR3 length: 16 residues. Sequenced: PBMCs. The chain uses TRBV4-1 and TRBJ2-5; 7 bases line up with TRBD2. This clonotype originated in a woman aged 60-70 years in good health and CMV-seropositive. As DNA, the CDR3 is TGCGCCAGCAGCCAAGTAGGCGGGAGAACGGGAGAGACCCAGTACTTC. Its translation is CASSQVGGRTGETQYF.